What follows is one T cell receptor (beta chain) and its context. Its specificity is not known. The sample is drawn from a study of T cells in Graves' hyperthyroidism and ophthalmopathy. The blood specimen was taken at initial hyperthyroidism diagnosis, before any ophthalmopathy symptoms. Regarding the study as a whole: Most thyroid clonotypes with frequency above 0.001 were detected in blood.

Template material for amplifying TCR beta CDR3 regions consisted of RNA transcripts. Carried out on the TCR CDR3, a first-round RT-PCR used the HTBI primer set. From the multiplex PCR reads, TCRdb called clonotypes with MiXCR, one entry per CDR3 protein. The top ten hold 60% to 80% of the sample, which has 110,000 to 150,000 distinct CDR3 sequences, roughly a fifth seen once. The CDR3 has 16 amino acids. V trimming: 5 bases; J trimming: 4 bases; junction bases outside the gene matches: 5. Germline CDR1 is MDHEN and CDR2 is SYDVKM. The chain carries TRBV28 and TRBJ2-3; TRBD2 matches at 14 bases. The sample taken for sequencing was blood. This TCR came from a woman in her forties or fifties with Graves' hyperthyroidism that later progressed to Graves' ophthalmopathy. This CDR3 reads CASSAQTSGRADTQYF. CDR3 sequence (DNA): TGTGCCAGCAGTGCACAGACTAGCGGGAGGGCAGATACGCAGTATTTT.